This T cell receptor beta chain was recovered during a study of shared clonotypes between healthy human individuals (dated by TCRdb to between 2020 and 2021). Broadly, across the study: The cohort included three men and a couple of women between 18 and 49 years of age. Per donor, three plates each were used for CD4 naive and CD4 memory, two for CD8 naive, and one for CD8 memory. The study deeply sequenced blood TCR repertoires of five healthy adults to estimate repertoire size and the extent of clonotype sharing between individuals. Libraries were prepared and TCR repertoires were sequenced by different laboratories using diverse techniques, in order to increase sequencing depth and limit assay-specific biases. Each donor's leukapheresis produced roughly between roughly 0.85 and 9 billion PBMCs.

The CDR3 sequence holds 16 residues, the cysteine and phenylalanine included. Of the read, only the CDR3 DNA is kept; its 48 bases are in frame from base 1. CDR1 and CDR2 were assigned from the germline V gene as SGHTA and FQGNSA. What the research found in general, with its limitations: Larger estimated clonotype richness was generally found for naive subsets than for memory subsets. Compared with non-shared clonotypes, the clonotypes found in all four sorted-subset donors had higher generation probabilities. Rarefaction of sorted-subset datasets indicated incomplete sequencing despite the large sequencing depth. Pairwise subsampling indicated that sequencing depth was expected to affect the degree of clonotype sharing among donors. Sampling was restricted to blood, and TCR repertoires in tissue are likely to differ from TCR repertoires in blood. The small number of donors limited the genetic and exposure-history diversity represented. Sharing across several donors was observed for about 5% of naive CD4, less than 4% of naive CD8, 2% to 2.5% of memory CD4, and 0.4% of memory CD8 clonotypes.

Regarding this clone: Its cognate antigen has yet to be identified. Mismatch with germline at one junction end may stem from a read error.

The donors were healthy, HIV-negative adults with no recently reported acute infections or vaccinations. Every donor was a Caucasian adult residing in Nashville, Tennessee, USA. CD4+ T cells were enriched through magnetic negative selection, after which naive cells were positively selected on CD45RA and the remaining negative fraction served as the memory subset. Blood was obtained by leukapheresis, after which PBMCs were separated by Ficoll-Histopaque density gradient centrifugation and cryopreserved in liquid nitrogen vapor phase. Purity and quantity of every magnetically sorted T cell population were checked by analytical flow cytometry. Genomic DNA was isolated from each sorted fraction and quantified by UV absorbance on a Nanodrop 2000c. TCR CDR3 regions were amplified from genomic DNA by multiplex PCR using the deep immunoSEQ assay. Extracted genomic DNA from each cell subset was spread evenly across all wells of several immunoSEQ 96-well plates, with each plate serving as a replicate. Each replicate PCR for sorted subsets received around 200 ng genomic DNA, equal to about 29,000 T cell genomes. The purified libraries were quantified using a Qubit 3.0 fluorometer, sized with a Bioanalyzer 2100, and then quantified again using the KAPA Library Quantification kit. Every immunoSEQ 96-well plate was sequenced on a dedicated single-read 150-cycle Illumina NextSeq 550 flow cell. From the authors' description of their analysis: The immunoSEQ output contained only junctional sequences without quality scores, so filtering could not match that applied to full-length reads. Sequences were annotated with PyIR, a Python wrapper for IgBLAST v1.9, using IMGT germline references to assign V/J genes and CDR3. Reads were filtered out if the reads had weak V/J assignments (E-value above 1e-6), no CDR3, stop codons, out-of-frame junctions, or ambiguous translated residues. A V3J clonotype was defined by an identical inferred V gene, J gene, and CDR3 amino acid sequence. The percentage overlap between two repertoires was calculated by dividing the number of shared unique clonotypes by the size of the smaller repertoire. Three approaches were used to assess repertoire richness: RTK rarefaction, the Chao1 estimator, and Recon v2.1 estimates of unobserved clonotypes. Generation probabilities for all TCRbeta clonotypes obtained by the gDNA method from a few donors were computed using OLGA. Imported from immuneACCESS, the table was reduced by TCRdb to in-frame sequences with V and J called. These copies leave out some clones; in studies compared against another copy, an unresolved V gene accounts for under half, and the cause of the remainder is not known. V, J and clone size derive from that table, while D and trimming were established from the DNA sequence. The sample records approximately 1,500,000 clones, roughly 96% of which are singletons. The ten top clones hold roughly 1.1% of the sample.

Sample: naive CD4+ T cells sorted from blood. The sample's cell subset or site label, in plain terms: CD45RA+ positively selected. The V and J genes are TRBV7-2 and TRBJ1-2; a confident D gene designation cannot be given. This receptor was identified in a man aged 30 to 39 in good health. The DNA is TGTGCCAGCAGTTTAGCTTCCGGACCGTTTAACTATGGCTACACCTTC. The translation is CASSLASGPFNYGYTF.